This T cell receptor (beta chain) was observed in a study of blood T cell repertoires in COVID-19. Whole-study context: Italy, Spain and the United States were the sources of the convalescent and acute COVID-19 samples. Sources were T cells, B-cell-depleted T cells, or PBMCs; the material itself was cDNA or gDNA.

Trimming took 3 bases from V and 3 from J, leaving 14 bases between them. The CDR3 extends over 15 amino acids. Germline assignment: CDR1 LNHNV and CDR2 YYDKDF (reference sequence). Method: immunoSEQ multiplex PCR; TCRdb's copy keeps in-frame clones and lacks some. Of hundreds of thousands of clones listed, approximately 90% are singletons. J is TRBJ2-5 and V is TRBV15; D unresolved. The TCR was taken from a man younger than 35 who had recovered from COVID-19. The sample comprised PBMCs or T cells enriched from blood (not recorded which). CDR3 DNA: TGTGCCACCAGCAGCCCGATTTCGATAGAAGAGACCCAGTACTTC. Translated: CATSSPISIEETQYF.